Presented here are 13 T cell receptor beta chains from one specimen sequenced in a study of cytomegalovirus exposure and HLA in healthy donors. The PCR contained 60 Vbeta and 13 Jbeta primers. The repertoire was sequenced with immunoSEQ multiplex PCR; TCRdb's copy has only in-frame clones and lacks some. The profile covers approximately 170,000 clones, with 60% to 80% appearing a single time and around 3.2% taken by the ten largest. Material: PBMCs. These receptors all come from a female donor in good health and CMV-seronegative.

V usage is TRBV5-6 and J usage is TRBJ2-2; 8 bases fit TRBD2. The germline gives CDR1 SGHDT, CDR2 YYEEEE. The trim removed 6 bases at V and 1 base at J, leaving 11 bases unmatched. The CDR3 loop spans 17 amino acids. The CDR3 region has the DNA TGTGCCAGCACCCTTCCTCATAGCGGGGAGAACACCGGGGAGCTGTTTTTT. It yields the protein CASTLPHSGENTGELFF.

The chain is built from TRBV5-1 and TRBJ2-5, with 14 nucleotides matching TRBD2. The J call may not be correct, given that the DNA end is closer to TRBJ2-7. Germline V gene sequence: CDR1 SGHRS, CDR2 YFSETQ. CDR3 length: 17 amino acids. The chain's CDR3 is CASSPGLAGAKGGEQYF. The CDR3 DNA follows: TGCGCCAGCAGCCCGGGACTAGCGGGGGCCAAAGGGGGCGAGCAGTACTTC.

This clone was found once. This rearrangement joins TRBV7-9 to TRBJ2-3; maybe TRBD2 (7 bases). V gave up 7 bases and J gave up 2 bases, with 16 bases separating them. CDR1 SEHNR and CDR2 FQNEAQ come from the germline V gene (reference sequence). CDR3 length: 15 amino acids. The CDR3 DNA follows: TGTGCCAGCACCGACCGGGGGGCCTTCACAGATACGCAGTATTTT. Protein product: CASTDRGAFTDTQYF.

This clone is a singleton in its sample. This chain uses TRBV16 with TRBJ1-1, with TRBD1 matching over 7 bases. Trimming at V came to 4 bases and at J to 4 bases, leaving 12 bases not matched to a gene. The CDR3 contains 16 residues. Germline CDR1 is KGHSY and CDR2 is FQNENV. The CDR3 region is CASSPDRTARGTEAFF. CDR3 sequence (DNA): TGTGCCAGCAGCCCGGACAGGACAGCAAGAGGCACTGAAGCTTTCTTT.

The CDR3 sequence is CASSSPEDAGWETQYF. As DNA, the CDR3 is TGTGCCAGCAGTTCCCCTGAGGACGCAGGGTGGGAGACCCAGTACTTC. V gene TRBV6-5 combines with J gene TRBJ2-5, with D perhaps matching TRBD1 (5 bases). This CDR3 is built from 16 residues. V was shortened by 4 bases and J by 5 bases, with 20 bases between the two germline ends. Germline CDR1 MNHEY, CDR2 SVGAGI.

This clone appeared a few times. This chain uses TRBV5-1 with TRBJ1-6; D might be TRBD1 (6 bases). CDR3 length: 15 amino acids. The V gene's germline CDR1 is SGHRS and CDR2 YFSETQ. Trimming shortened V by 2 bases and J by 8 bases, and 14 bases separated the two germline ends. The CDR3 bases are TGCGCCAGCAGCTTCGGGGGGCAGATTGATTCACCCCTCCACTTT. Its translation is CASSFGGQIDSPLHF.

The genes are TRBV5-4 and TRBJ1-1; 7 positions agree with TRBD1. V shed 9 bases and J 6 bases; nucleotides not matched to a gene: 2. There are 10 residues in the CDR3. CDR1 SGHNT and CDR2 YYREEE come from the germline V gene (reference sequence). The CDR3 DNA reads TGTGCCATAGGGACAGCTGAAGCTTTCTTT. Its translation is CAIGTAEAFF.

Only a few counts were recorded for this clone. As DNA, the CDR3 is TGTGCCAGCAGTTTTGAGGGTCCTACCTATGGCTACACCTTC. As protein: CASSFEGPTYGYTF. V gene TRBV6-5 combines with J gene TRBJ1-2; the D is unclear. CDR3 length equals 14 residues. Germline assignment: CDR1 MNHEY and CDR2 SVGAGI. V lost 4 bases and J lost 4, with 13 bases in between.

The chain recombines TRBV6-5 with TRBJ1-1; 8 bases line up with TRBD1. Germline V lookup: CDR1 MNHEY, CDR2 SVGAGI. The length of the CDR3 is 14 residues. Trimming at V came to 6 bases and at J to 5 bases, leaving 8 bases not matched to a gene. CDR3 sequence: CASSDRGGRTEAFF. The CDR3 coding sequence is TGTGCCAGCAGCGACAGGGGAGGAAGGACTGAAGCTTTCTTT.

V usage is TRBV4-3 and J usage is TRBJ2-5; 8 bases are shared with TRBD1. The J call is in doubt because the DNA end fits TRBJ2-7 better. The CDR3 extends over 17 amino acids. Germline V CDR1 and CDR2: LGHNA, YSLEER. The CDR3 nucleotides read TGCGCCAGCAGCCAAGCAGGGGGCTTAGGTTTGTCCTACGAGCAGTACTTC. It translates to CASSQAGGLGLSYEQYF.

The rearrangement links TRBV9 to TRBJ1-5; D is uncertain. Germline V gene lookup returns CDR1 SGDLS and CDR2 YYNGEE. This CDR3 spans 14 amino acids. Trimming stripped 4 bases from V and 0 bases from J, with 8 bases between. This CDR3 reads CASSPGNSNQPQHF. The CDR3 DNA reads as TGTGCCAGCAGCCCCGGGAATAGCAATCAGCCCCAGCATTTT.

The DNA of the CDR3 is TGTGCCAGCAGTTCGGGACTAGCGAGGAATGAGCAGTTCTTC. Amino acid sequence: CASSSGLARNEQFF. The gene calls are TRBV27 and TRBJ2-1, with 10 bases aligning to TRBD2. The CDR3 is made up of 14 amino acids. Germline V gene data show CDR1 as MNHEY and CDR2 as SMNVEV (reference sequence). The V and J ends lost 4 bases and 7 bases, in that order; junction bases with no gene match: 4.

This rearrangement joins TRBV5-1 to TRBJ2-7, with TRBD2 matching 8 bases. The CDR3 length is 14 residues. Germline trimming cut 6 bases from V and 0 bases from J; bases unmatched to any gene: 5. Germline loops: CDR1 SGHRS, CDR2 YFSETQ. The CDR3 here is CASMRTSPSYEQYF. The CDR3 nucleotides are TGCGCCAGCATGAGGACTAGCCCCTCCTACGAGCAGTACTTC.